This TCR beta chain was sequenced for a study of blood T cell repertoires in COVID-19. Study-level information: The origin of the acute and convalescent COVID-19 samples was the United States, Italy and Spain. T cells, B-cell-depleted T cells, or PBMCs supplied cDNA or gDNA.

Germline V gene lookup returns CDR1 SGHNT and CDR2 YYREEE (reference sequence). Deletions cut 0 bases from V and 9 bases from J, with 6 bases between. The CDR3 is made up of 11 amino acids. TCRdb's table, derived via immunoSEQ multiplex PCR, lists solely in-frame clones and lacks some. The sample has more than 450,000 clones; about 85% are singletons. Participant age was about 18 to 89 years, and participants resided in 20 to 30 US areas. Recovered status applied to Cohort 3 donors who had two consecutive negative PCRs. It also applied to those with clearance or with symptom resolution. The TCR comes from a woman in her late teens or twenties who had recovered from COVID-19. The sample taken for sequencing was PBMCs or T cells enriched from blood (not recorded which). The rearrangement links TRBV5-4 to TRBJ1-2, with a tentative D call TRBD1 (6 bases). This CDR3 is CASSLGDSYTF. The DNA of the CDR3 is TGTGCCAGCAGCTTGGGGGACAGCTACACCTTC.